The T cell receptor (beta chain) under discussion was sequenced for a study of T cell repertoires in aging, cancer and after chemotherapy. The wider study: Pre- and post-chemotherapy samples were paired from chronic lymphocytic leukemia patients treated with fludarabine- or bendamustine-based regimens. Findings of the study overall: Loss of evenness, beyond lost richness, contributed to age-related TCR diversity decline in cancer patients. These repertoire data do not allow conclusions about immunological memory after chemotherapy.

This CDR3 is 14 amino acids long. V lost 9 bases and J 3 bases, leaving 15 bases between the germline ends. The germline gives CDR1 SNHLY, CDR2 FYNNEI. Comment on this clonotype: Its antigen is unknown.

The template was genomic DNA from peripheral blood, not RNA. Multiplex touch-down PCR with TRB-A/B primers amplified rearranged V-D-J TRB sequences. TCRdb reprocessed the multiplex PCR reads with MiXCR, giving one entry per CDR3 protein. The sample comprises 1,200 or so distinct CDR3 sequences, 20% to 25% of which are singletons, and 24% rests with the top ten. This receptor was obtained from a human donor with a blood cancer. J is TRBJ2-1 and V is TRBV2; TRBD1 is a possible D gene (5 bases). Sequenced: blood. The CDR3 nucleotides are TGTGCCAGTGCCCTCGACAGCAGCTACAATGAGCAGTTCTTC. This sequence encodes CASALDSSYNEQFF. The full variable domain, rest sourced from reference TRBV2 and TRBJ2-1, is EPEVTQTPSHQVTQMGQEVILRCVPISNHLYFYWYRQILGQKVEFLVSFYNNEISEKSEIFDDQFSVERPDGSNFTLKIRSTKLEDSAMYFCASALDSSYNEQFFGPGTRLTVL.